Listed below are T cell receptor beta chains from one sample, sequenced in a study of beta chain features in type 1 diabetes. The table came from immunoSEQ multiplex PCR; TCRdb's copy has only in-frame clones and leaves some out. The sample shows hundreds of thousands of clones, 15% to 18% of them seen only once. The sequenced material came from naive CD4+ T cells from blood. The receptors shown here come from a man between 18 and 35 years old in good health. Both conserved end residues are part of each CDR3. The D gene is left open where the match is weak. Not all rows give a size; the values are once, few, many and, for expanded clones, a class.

DNA | CDR3 | D | J | V | size
TGTGCCAGCTCAGCGGGCCTCAATCAGCCCCAGCATTTT | CASSAGLNQPQHF | . | TRBJ1-5 | TRBV18 | .
TGTGCCTGGAGTAACGGCTTGACCCTAACGGCGGACACCATATATTTT | CAWSNGLTLTADTIYF | . | TRBJ1-3 | TRBV30 | few
TGTGCCAGCAGCTCGGCGGGCTCCTACGAGCAGTACTTC | CASSSAGSYEQYF | . | TRBJ2-7 | TRBV7-9 | few
TGTGCCAGCAGCCCTCTAGCGGGTCTGCCCTACGAGCAGTACTTC | CASSPLAGLPYEQYF | TRBD2 | TRBJ2-7 | TRBV5-4 | few
TGTGCCAGCCAAAAAATGGGCAGAAACAATGAGCAGTTCTTC | CASQKMGRNNEQFF | . | TRBJ2-1 | TRBV28 | few
TGTGCCAGCAGCTTAGGGAGGGCCGGTCAGGAGCAGTTCTTC | CASSLGRAGQEQFF | . | TRBJ2-1 | TRBV11-2 | .
TGTGCCAGCAGTCGCTCAGGAGAGCAGTTCTTC | CASSRSGEQFF | . | TRBJ2-1 | TRBV7-3 | .
TGTGCCAGCAGCCCGGGCAGGGGACTCGGCGGGGAGCTGTTTTTT | CASSPGRGLGGELFF | . | TRBJ2-2 | TRBV25-1 | .
TGTGCCAGCAGCCATGATGTGGCGAGGAAAGAGACCCAGTACTTC | CASSHDVARKETQYF | . | TRBJ2-5 | TRBV6-5 | .
TGTGCCAGCTCTCAACAGGGGATTCAAGAGACCCAGTACTTC | CASSQQGIQETQYF | TRBD1 | TRBJ2-5 | TRBV18 | .
TGTGCCAGCAGCGTAGGGACAGACTACAATGAGCAGTTCTTC | CASSVGTDYNEQFF | . | TRBJ2-1 | TRBV9 | .
TGTGCCAGCAGCGCTACAGGGGCCACCGGGGAGCTGTTTTTT | CASSATGATGELFF | TRBD1 | TRBJ2-2 | TRBV5-4 | few
TGTGCCAGCAGTTTAAAAAGAAGACTAGCTCAGGGGGATGAGCAGTTCTTC | CASSLKRRLAQGDEQFF | . | TRBJ2-1 | TRBV27 | .
TGTGCCAGCAGCTTGCAGACAGGCTCAGGCTACGAGCAGTACTTC | CASSLQTGSGYEQYF | . | TRBJ2-7 | TRBV5-4 | .
TGTGCCAGCAGCTGGGGGGGAGTTTGGACCCAGTACTTC | CASSWGGVWTQYF | TRBD2 | TRBJ2-5 | TRBV7-2 | .
TGCGCCAGCAGCTTAGGGGGTACCGCGTACAATGAGCAGTTCTTC | CASSLGGTAYNEQFF | . | TRBJ2-1 | TRBV5-1 | .
TGTGCCAGTAGTATTGTGAACACTGAAGCTTTCTTT | CASSIVNTEAFF | . | TRBJ1-1 | TRBV19 | few
TGTGCCAGCCGCACTGCGGGGAACACTGAAGCTTTCTTT | CASRTAGNTEAFF | . | TRBJ1-1 | TRBV7-2 | .
TGTGCCAGTAGTATATCGTTCGGTATACAAGAGACCCAGTACTTC | CASSISFGIQETQYF | . | TRBJ2-5 | TRBV19 | .
TGTGCCAGCAGCGTGGGACAGGCCTCTGGAAACACCATATATTTT | CASSVGQASGNTIYF | TRBD1 | TRBJ1-3 | TRBV9 | once
TGTGCCAGCACCCAAAGGGGGACTAGCGACTACAATGAGCAGTTCTTC | CASTQRGTSDYNEQFF | TRBD2 | TRBJ2-1 | TRBV2 | .
TGTGCCAGCTCACCAGGATTCTCTGGAAACACCATATATTTT | CASSPGFSGNTIYF | . | TRBJ1-3 | TRBV18 | .
TGTGCCAGCAGTGAGGGGAACACTGAAGCTTTCTTT | CASSEGNTEAFF | . | TRBJ1-1 | TRBV25-1 | few
TGTGCCAGCAGTTCTCCGTGGGACGAAGCTTTCTTT | CASSSPWDEAFF | . | TRBJ1-1 | TRBV27 | .
TGTGCCAGCAGGAGACAGTCCGGTGACACCGGGGAGCTGTTTTTT | CASRRQSGDTGELFF | . | TRBJ2-2 | TRBV4-2 | .
TGTGCCAGCAGCTTAGCTAGCGGGGGCCGAGATACGCAGTATTTT | CASSLASGGRDTQYF | TRBD2 | TRBJ2-3 | TRBV7-9 | .
TGTGCCAGCAGCCCGGGACTCTTCACAGATACGCAGTATTTT | CASSPGLFTDTQYF | . | TRBJ2-3 | TRBV7-3 | .
TGTGCCAGCAGCTTGCCGGTAGCGGGAGTCAGCGAGCAGTACTTC | CASSLPVAGVSEQYF | TRBD2 | TRBJ2-7 | TRBV7-9 | few
TGTGCCAGCAGCAGACTAGCGGGGAATGAGCAGTTCTTC | CASSRLAGNEQFF | TRBD2 | TRBJ2-1 | TRBV5-4 | many
TGTGCCAGCAGCTTAGGGGGACTAGCGGAGGTAGAGACCCAGTACTTC | CASSLGGLAEVETQYF | TRBD2 | TRBJ2-5 | TRBV7-9 | few
TGCGCCAGCAGCTTGGTGTCCAGAGGCGAGCTGTTTTTT | CASSLVSRGELFF | . | TRBJ2-2 | TRBV5-1 | few
TGTGCCAGCAGCCACGAGCCTCTAACTCATTCCTACAATGAGCAGTTCTTC | CASSHEPLTHSYNEQFF | . | TRBJ2-1 | TRBV4-2 | few
TGCAGCGTTGATCGGGCAGGGGGGTACGAGCAGTACTTC | CSVDRAGGYEQYF | . | TRBJ2-7 | TRBV29-1 | .
TGCAGCGGGGGAGATTCTAACTATGGCTACACCTTC | CSGGDSNYGYTF | . | TRBJ1-2 | TRBV29-1 | few
TGTGCCAGCAGCCCGGGGACCTCGGGCGAGCAGTACTTC | CASSPGTSGEQYF | . | TRBJ2-7 | TRBV7-3 | few
TGTGCCAGTAGTCCCGGACAGGGTAACTATGGCTACACCTTC | CASSPGQGNYGYTF | TRBD1 | TRBJ1-2 | TRBV19 | few
TGTGCCAGCATAGTCCAGCCTAACACTGAAGCTTTCTTT | CASIVQPNTEAFF | . | TRBJ1-1 | TRBV2 | few
TGCGCCAGCAGCTTGGGCACTTTTAGCACAGATACGCAGTATTTT | CASSLGTFSTDTQYF | . | TRBJ2-3 | TRBV5-1 | .
TGTGCCAGCAGTTACCTAGGGGGCTCTGGCTACACCTTC | CASSYLGGSGYTF | TRBD1 | TRBJ1-2 | TRBV6-5 | .
TGTGCCAGTAGTATCCGGGGGATAACTTCTAACTATGGCTACACCTTC | CASSIRGITSNYGYTF | . | TRBJ1-2 | TRBV19 | .
TGTGCCAGCAGTTACGGGAGCACAGATACGCAGTATTTT | CASSYGSTDTQYF | . | TRBJ2-3 | TRBV28 | .